These 7 T cell receptor beta chains were sequenced from one sample in a study of cytomegalovirus exposure and HLA in healthy donors. The assay was immunoSEQ multiplex PCR, and TCRdb's table has in-frame clones only and misses some. The table shows some 250,000 clones, with around 90% occurring only once. The specimen was PBMCs. The receptors stem from a woman aged 18-35 years in good health and CMV-seronegative.

The rearrangement links TRBV5-6 to TRBJ1-6, with TRBD1 matching over 8 bases. Germline V lookup: CDR1 SGHDT, CDR2 YYEEEE. The CDR3 is 14 residues long. The V and J ends lost 0 bases and 10 bases, in that order; junction bases with no gene match: 3. In nucleotides, the CDR3 is TGTGCCAGCAGCTTGGATACAGGGGGATCACCCCTCCACTTT. Translating it yields CASSLDTGGSPLHF. The full variable domain, completed using reference TRBV5-6 and TRBJ1-6, is DAGVTQSPTHLIKTRGQQVTLRCSPKSGHDTVSWYQQALGQGPQFIFQYYEEEERQRGNFPDRFSGHQFPNYSSELNVNALLLGDSALYLCASSLDTGGSPLHFGNGTRLTVT.

This sequence joins TRBV5-6 and TRBJ2-2; TRBD1 agrees at 11 bases. The CDR3 sequence is 15 residues long. CDR1 is SGHDT and CDR2 is YYEEEE in the germline V gene. V lost 4 bases and J lost 7; bases outside the gene matches: 6. In DNA form, the CDR3 reads TGTGCCAGCAGCACCGGGACAGGGGGTGGCGGGGAGCTGTTTTTT. It encodes CASSTGTGGGGELFF.

The chain couples TRBV5-1 to TRBJ1-6, with D maybe TRBD1 (6 bases). The CDR3 consists of 14 residues. The V gene lost 4 bases and the J gene lost 9 bases, with 14 bases spanning the gap. Germline V CDR1 and CDR2: SGHRS, YFSETQ. Here the CDR3 reads CASSDGGLGSPLHF. The DNA for the CDR3 is TGCGCCAGCAGCGACGGGGGGCTAGGTTCACCCCTCCACTTT.

The J gene is TRBJ1-5, the V gene TRBV28, with D possibly matching TRBD1 (6 bases). The CDR3 extends over 14 amino acids. Germline assignment: CDR1 MDHEN and CDR2 SYDVKM. V lost 6 bases and J 4 bases, leaving 13 bases between the germline ends. CDR3 in amino acids: CASRQGRGNQPQHF. CDR3 in DNA: TGTGCCAGCAGACAAGGCAGGGGAAATCAGCCCCAGCATTTT.

V is TRBV6-1 and J is TRBJ2-7; 9 positions match TRBD1. CDR1 MNHNS and CDR2 SASEGT come from the germline V gene. This CDR3 region has 15 residues. The ends lost 8 bases at V and 4 bases at J; junction bases unmatched: 12. CDR3 coding DNA: TGTGCCAGCCGCCAACAGGGGGCAGGTATGTACGAGCAGTACGTC. Amino acids: CASRQQGAGMYEQYV.

The V gene is TRBV29-1, the J gene TRBJ1-5; no clear D. Germline assignment: CDR1 SQVTM and CDR2 ANQGSEA. V was trimmed by 4 bases and J by 0 bases, leaving 10 bases between them. This CDR3 spans 14 amino acids. The CDR3 protein is CSVGTDHSNQPQHF. The CDR3 DNA sequence: TGCAGCGTTGGTACAGACCATAGCAATCAGCCCCAGCATTTT.

V gene TRBV4-1 combines with J gene TRBJ2-5, with a possible D match to TRBD2 (6 bases). The CDR3 runs 19 residues. Germline CDR1 reads MGHRA; CDR2 reads YSYEKL. The V gene lost 4 bases and the J gene lost 5 bases, with 29 bases spanning the gap. Written as DNA, the CDR3 is TGCGCCAGCAGCCCGGGCCGGGGGATCCGCCGGGACTCTTGGGAGACCCAGTACTTC. It is translated as CASSPGRGIRRDSWETQYF.